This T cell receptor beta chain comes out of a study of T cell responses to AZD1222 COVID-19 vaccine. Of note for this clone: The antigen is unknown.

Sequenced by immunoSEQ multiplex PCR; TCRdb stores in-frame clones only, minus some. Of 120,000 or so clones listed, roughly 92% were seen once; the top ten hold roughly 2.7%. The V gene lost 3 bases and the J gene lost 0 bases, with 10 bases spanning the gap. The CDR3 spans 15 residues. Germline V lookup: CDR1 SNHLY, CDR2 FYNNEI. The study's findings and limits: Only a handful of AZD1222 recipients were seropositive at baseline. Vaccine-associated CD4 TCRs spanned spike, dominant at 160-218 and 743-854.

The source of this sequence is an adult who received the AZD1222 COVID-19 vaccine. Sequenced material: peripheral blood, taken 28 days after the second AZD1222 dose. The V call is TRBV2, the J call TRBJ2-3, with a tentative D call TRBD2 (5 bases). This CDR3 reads CASSEEADSTDTQYF. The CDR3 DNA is TGTGCCAGCAGTGAGGAAGCGGATAGCACAGATACGCAGTATTTT. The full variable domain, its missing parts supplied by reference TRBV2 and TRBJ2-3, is EPEVTQTPSHQVTQMGQEVILRCVPISNHLYFYWYRQILGQKVEFLVSFYNNEISEKSEIFDDQFSVERPDGSNFTLKIRSTKLEDSAMYFCASSEEADSTDTQYFGPGTRLTVL.